The 4 T cell receptor beta chains presented below share a single source sample, sequenced in a study of blood T cell repertoires in COVID-19. Using immunoSEQ multiplex PCR, the repertoire was profiled, and TCRdb retains in-frame clones only, with some absent. The sample yields around 460,000 clones, over 85% seen once. Sequencing was done on a sample of peripheral blood. The receptors here all came from a man aged 18 to 35 with COVID-19, enrolled during active disease.

The rearrangement links TRBV7-9 to TRBJ1-5, with D hard to call. This CDR3 spans 14 amino acids. CDR1 and CDR2 (germline): SEHNR, FQNEAQ (reference sequence). V was pared by 5 bases and J by 4 bases, with 12 bases between. Here the CDR3 reads CASSQEGGNQPQHF. CDR3 sequence (DNA): TGTGCCAGCAGCCAGGAAGGAGGTAATCAGCCCCAGCATTTT.

V is TRBV25-1 and J is TRBJ1-6; D uncertain. Trimming shortened V by 1 base and J by 10 bases, and 8 bases separated the two germline ends. Germline lookup yields CDR1 MGHDK and CDR2 SYGVNS. The length of the CDR3 is 13 residues. The CDR3 reads CASSELEGSPLHF. CDR3 bases: TGTGCCAGCAGTGAATTGGAGGGCTCACCCCTCCACTTT.

The chain is built from TRBV12-3 or TRBV12-4 and TRBJ2-4; 7 positions match TRBD2. The V segment lost 5 bases and the J segment 8 bases; nucleotides outside the gene matches: 3. The CDR3 has 12 amino acids. The CDR3 here is CASSNGGDIQYF. CDR3 nucleotides: TGTGCCAGCAGTAATGGGGGGGACATTCAGTACTTC.

The J gene is TRBJ2-7, the V gene TRBV9, with a possible D match to TRBD1 (6 bases). The CDR3 length is 14 residues. Per germline, CDR1 SGDLS and CDR2 YYNGEE. Trimming removed 4 bases from V and 0 bases from J, with 11 bases in between. In DNA form, the CDR3 reads TGTGCCAGCAGCTCGTACAGGGACTCCTACGAGCAGTACTTC. Translating gives CASSSYRDSYEQYF. The whole variable domain, remainder taken from reference TRBV9 and TRBJ2-7, is DSGVTQTPKHLITATGQRVTLRCSPRSGDLSVYWYQQSLDQGLQFLIQYYNGEERAKGNILERFSAQQFPDLHSELNLSSLELGDSALYFCASSSYRDSYEQYFGPGTRLTVT.